These 16 T cell receptor beta chains share one sample of origin, sequenced in a study of OX40 agonist ivuxolimab in advanced cancers. TCRdb's table, derived via immunoSEQ multiplex PCR, lists solely in-frame clones and lacks some. Of around 46,000 clones detected, around 89% appear once; the ten largest clones hold 10% to 15%. The sequences come from CD4+ or CD8+ T cells sorted from blood, collected in a trial of the OX40 agonist ivuxolimab. These receptors were collected from an adult with an advanced solid tumor such as melanoma, head and neck, liver or kidney cancer.

This clone was seen just once. The chain is built from TRBV19 and TRBJ1-5; perhaps TRBD1 as D (5 bases). CDR1 LNHDA and CDR2 SQIVND come from the germline V gene (reference sequence). This CDR3 comprises 14 residues. V was cut by 3 bases and J by 1 base, with 7 bases left in between. The CDR3 DNA reads as TGTGCCAGTAGTATCAGGGTCAGCAATCAGCCCCAGCATTTT. It codes for CASSIRVSNQPQHF.

The V gene is TRBV7-9, the J gene TRBJ1-4; TRBD1 matches at 7 bases. Trimming removed 5 bases from V and 5 bases from J; junction bases left unmatched: 8. There are 15 residues in the CDR3. The germline gives CDR1 SEHNR, CDR2 FQNEAQ (reference sequence). The CDR3, as DNA: TGTGCCAGCAGCCCCCGCGTGACAGGGAATGAAAAACTGTTTTTT. The encoded protein is CASSPRVTGNEKLFF.

Note on this clone: Compared with germline, one end of the junction differs, possibly owing to a read error. The rearrangement joins TRBV7-7 to TRBJ2-7, with D possibly matching TRBD1 (7 bases). The V gene's germline CDR1 is SSHAT and CDR2 FNYEAQ (reference sequence). CDR3 size: 15 residues. CDR3 coding DNA: TGTGCTAGCAGCTTAGGCGGGGCAGGGGGAACCGAGCAGTACTTC. This sequence encodes CASSLGGAGGTEQYF.

V gene TRBV6-5 combines with J gene TRBJ2-2; no clear D gene. CDR1 and CDR2 from the germline V gene are MNHEY and SVGAGI. The CDR3 is 14 amino acids. V gave up 0 bases and J gave up 1 base, with 3 bases separating them. The CDR3 region has the DNA TGTGCCAGCAGTTACTCGGGGAACACCGGGGAGCTGTTTTTT. Protein: CASSYSGNTGELFF.

CDR3 protein: CASSSLAGEETQYF. CDR3 nucleotides: TGTGCCAGCAGTTCACTAGCGGGAGAAGAGACCCAGTACTTC. The V call is TRBV6-5, the J call TRBJ2-5; 11 positions match TRBD2. After removal of 4 bases from V and 3 bases from J, the junction contained 1 base not matched to a gene. The CDR3 runs to 14 residues. Germline V gene lookup returns CDR1 MNHEY and CDR2 SVGAGI.

This clone was seen just once. This rearrangement joins TRBV19 to TRBJ2-4; 10 bases map to TRBD2. This CDR3 spans 20 amino acids. Germline V gives CDR1 LNHDA, CDR2 SQIVND (reference sequence). Trimming took 0 bases from V and 0 from J; bases not matched to a gene: 11. The CDR3, as DNA: TGTGCCAGTAGTATAGATCTAGGGGTAGCGGGGGGACGAGCCAAAAACATTCAGTACTTC. Translating gives CASSIDLGVAGGRAKNIQYF.

The chain couples TRBV5-6 to TRBJ1-1; D is perhaps TRBD1 (5 bases). CDR3 size: 12 residues. V lost 4 bases and J 4 bases, leaving 8 bases between the germline ends. Germline lookup yields CDR1 SGHDT and CDR2 YYEEEE. The CDR3 here is CASSKGTTEAFF. Here the CDR3 DNA reads TGTGCCAGCAGCAAAGGGACCACTGAAGCTTTCTTT.

The V call is TRBV15, the J call TRBJ2-5, with 9 nucleotides matching TRBD1. This CDR3 spans 13 amino acids. The germline V gene has CDR1 LNHNV and CDR2 YYDKDF (reference sequence). The V and J ends lost 5 bases and 11 bases, in that order; junction bases with no gene match: 9. Here the CDR3 reads CATSGTGLGEQYF. Written as DNA, the CDR3 is TGTGCCACCAGCGGGACAGGGCTGGGGGAGCAGTACTTC.

This rearrangement joins TRBV14 to TRBJ2-7, with D perhaps TRBD1 or TRBD2 (6 bases each). The V end was cut by 5 bases, the J end by 0 bases, with 11 bases between. CDR3 size: 14 residues. CDR1 is SGHDN and CDR2 is FVKESK in the germline V gene. The CDR3 loop reads CASSGGPRSYEQYF. The CDR3 coding sequence is TGTGCCAGCAGCGGGGGGCCGCGCTCCTACGAGCAGTACTTC.

The genes are TRBV6-5 and TRBJ2-7; D is possibly TRBD1 or TRBD2 (5 bases each). This CDR3 is built from 14 residues. With 6 bases removed from V and 3 bases from J, the gap between germline ends came to 15 bases. Germline V gives CDR1 MNHEY, CDR2 SVGAGI. The CDR3 coding sequence is TGTGCCAGCAGCCCTCCGGGACCAGACTACGAGCAGTACTTC. The encoded protein is CASSPPGPDYEQYF.

In DNA form, the CDR3 reads TGCGCCAGCGGAGGAGAAAGTGGGCCAGATACGCAGTATTTT. This encodes CASGGESGPDTQYF. This rearrangement joins TRBV5-1 to TRBJ2-3; D is perhaps TRBD2 (5 bases). The CDR3 runs to 14 residues. Trimming shortened V by 7 bases and J by 4 bases, and 16 bases separated the two germline ends. CDR1 is SGHRS and CDR2 is YFSETQ in the germline V gene.

This clone was recorded a few times. The V and J genes are TRBV27 and TRBJ1-6, with 7 bases fitting TRBD1. This CDR3 comprises 15 residues. Germline CDR1 reads MNHEY; CDR2 reads SMNVEV (reference sequence). The junction had 7 bases not matched to a gene; V was cut back by 6 bases and J by 5 bases. The CDR3, as DNA: TGTGCCAGCAGCCTCACAGGGGACGATAATTCACCCCTCCACTTT. It encodes CASSLTGDDNSPLHF.

This rearrangement joins TRBV4-3 to TRBJ2-6; D is tentatively TRBD1 or TRBD2 (6 bases each). The CDR3 contains 16 residues. The germline V gene encodes CDR1 LGHNA and CDR2 YSLEER. Trimming left V 0 bases short and J 3 bases short, with 9 bases between. The DNA for the CDR3 is TGCGCCAGCAGCCAAGAGGAGGGGGATGGGGCCAACGTCCTGACTTTC. It codes for CASSQEEGDGANVLTF.

This chain uses TRBV25-1 with TRBJ2-7; no definite D call. The CDR3 sequence is 15 residues long. V gave up 6 bases and J gave up 0 bases, with 15 bases separating them. Germline CDR1 reads MGHDK; CDR2 reads SYGVNS. This CDR3 reads CASRSYGSASYEQYF. The CDR3 coding sequence is TGTGCCAGCAGATCATATGGCTCGGCCTCCTACGAGCAGTACTTC.

The chain has TRBV28 and TRBJ1-5; the D gene is possibly TRBD1 (5 bases). V was shortened by 4 bases and J by 2 bases, with 12 bases between the two germline ends. Germline values: CDR1 MDHEN, CDR2 SYDVKM. The CDR3 extends over 15 amino acids. The CDR3 sequence: CASSSLQGGNQPQHF. Here the CDR3 DNA reads TGTGCCAGCAGTTCACTTCAGGGAGGCAATCAGCCCCAGCATTTT. The full variable domain, in which reference TRBV28 and TRBJ1-5 provide the parts outside the CDR3, is DVKVTQSSRYLVKRTGEKVFLECVQDMDHENMFWYRQDPGLGLRLIYFSYDVKMKEKGDIPEGYSVSREKKERFSLILESASTNQTSMYLCASSSLQGGNQPQHFGDGTRLSIL.

The chain carries TRBV6-4 and TRBJ2-2; maybe TRBD2 (5 bases). Trimming pared 2 bases from V and 1 base from J, leaving 5 bases between. CDR3 length equals 14 residues. CDR1 and CDR2 (germline): MRHNA, SNTAGT. CDR3 DNA: TGTGCCAGCAGTGACGGAGGGAACACCGGGGAGCTGTTTTTT. Protein: CASSDGGNTGELFF.